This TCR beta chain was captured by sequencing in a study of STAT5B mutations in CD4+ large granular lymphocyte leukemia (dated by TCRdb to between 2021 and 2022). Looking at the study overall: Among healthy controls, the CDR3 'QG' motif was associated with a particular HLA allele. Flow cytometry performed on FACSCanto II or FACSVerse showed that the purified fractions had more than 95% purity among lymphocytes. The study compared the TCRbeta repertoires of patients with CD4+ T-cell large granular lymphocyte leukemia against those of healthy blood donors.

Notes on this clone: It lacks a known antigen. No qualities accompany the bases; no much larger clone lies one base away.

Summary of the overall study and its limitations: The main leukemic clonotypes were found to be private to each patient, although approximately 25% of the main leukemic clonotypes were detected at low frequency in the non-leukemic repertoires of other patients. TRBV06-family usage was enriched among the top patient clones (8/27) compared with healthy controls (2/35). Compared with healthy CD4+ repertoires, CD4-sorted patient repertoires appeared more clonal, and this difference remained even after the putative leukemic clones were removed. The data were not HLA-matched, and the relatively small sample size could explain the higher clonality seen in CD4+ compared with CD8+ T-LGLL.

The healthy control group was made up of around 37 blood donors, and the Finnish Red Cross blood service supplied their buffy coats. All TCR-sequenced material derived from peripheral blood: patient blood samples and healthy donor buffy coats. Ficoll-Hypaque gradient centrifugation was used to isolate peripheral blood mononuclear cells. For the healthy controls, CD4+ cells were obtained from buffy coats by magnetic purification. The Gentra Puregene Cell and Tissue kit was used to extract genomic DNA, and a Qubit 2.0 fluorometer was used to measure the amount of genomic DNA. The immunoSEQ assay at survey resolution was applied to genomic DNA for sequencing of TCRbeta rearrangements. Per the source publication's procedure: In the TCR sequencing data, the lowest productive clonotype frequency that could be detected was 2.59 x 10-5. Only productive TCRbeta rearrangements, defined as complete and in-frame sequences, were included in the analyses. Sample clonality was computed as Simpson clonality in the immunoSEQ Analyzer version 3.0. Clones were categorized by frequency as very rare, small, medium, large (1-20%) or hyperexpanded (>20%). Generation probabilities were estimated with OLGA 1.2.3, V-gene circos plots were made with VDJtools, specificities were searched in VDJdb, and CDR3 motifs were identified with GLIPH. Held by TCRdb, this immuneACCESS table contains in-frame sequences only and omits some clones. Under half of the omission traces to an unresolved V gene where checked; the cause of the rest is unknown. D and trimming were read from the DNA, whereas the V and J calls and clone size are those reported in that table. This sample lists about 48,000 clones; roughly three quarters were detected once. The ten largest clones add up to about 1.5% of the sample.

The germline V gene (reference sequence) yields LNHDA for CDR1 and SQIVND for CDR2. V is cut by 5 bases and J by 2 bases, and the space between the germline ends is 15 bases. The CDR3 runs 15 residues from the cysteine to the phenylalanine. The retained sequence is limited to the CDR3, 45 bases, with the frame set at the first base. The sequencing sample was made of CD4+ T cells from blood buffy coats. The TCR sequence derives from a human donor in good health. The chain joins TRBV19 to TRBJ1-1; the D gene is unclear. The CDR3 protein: CASSPGSGGNTEAFF. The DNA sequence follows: TGTGCCAGTAGTCCGGGTTCGGGAGGAAACACTGAAGCTTTCTTT.